The 4 T cell receptor beta chains below all came from one sample that was sequenced in a study of cytomegalovirus exposure and HLA in healthy donors (dated by TCRdb to the late 2010s). Libraries were built with the immunoSEQ multiplex PCR assay. For the multiplex PCR, a mixture combining 60 forward primers for TCR Vbeta segments and 13 reverse primers for TCR Jbeta segments was used. Entries here come from immuneACCESS through TCRdb and include only in-frame sequences with V and J called. Some clones fail to appear in such tables; in the studies checked, an unresolved V gene covers under half of the shortfall, and the cause of the remainder is unknown. This sample lists around 170,000 clones; roughly 84% were detected once. Of the sample, 1.5% falls within the top ten clones. Sequencing was carried out using PBMCs. The receptors derive from a woman younger than 30 in good health and CMV-seronegative.

The V call is TRBV17, the J call TRBJ2-3; the D segment call TRBD2 is taken from the table without a DNA check. TRBV17 is filed as an ORF, its function uncertain. The CDR3 is made up of 12 amino acids. The CDR3 DNA reads as TGTGGGACTAGCGGGGAGGGTCGGGAGCAGTATTTT. Protein sequence: CGTSGEGREQYF.

The genes are TRBV1 and TRBJ1-2; TRBD1, the D gene given by the table, was not confirmed from the DNA. TRBV1 is assigned pseudogene status. This CDR3 has 13 amino acids. The CDR3 sequence is CTSSQVQNYGYTF. CDR3 nucleotides: TGCACCAGCAGCCAAGTTCAGAACTATGGCTACACCTTC.

This sequence joins TRBV19 and TRBJ1-2; D gene uncertain. The V end was cut by 7 bases, the J end by 2 bases, with 14 bases between. The CDR3 totals 14 residues. Germline CDR1 reads LNHDA; CDR2 reads SQIVND (reference sequence). CDR3 residues: CASTMPGENYGYTF. CDR3 nucleotide sequence: TGTGCCAGTACCATGCCTGGGGAGAACTATGGCTACACCTTC.

CDR3 DNA: TGTGCCAGCAGCAAAGTGAACGGGACAGGGATCAACCAGCCCCAGCATTTT. Residues: CASSKVNGTGINQPQHF. The rearrangement links TRBV21-1 to TRBJ1-5; the DNA was not used to check the table's D call, TRBD1. TRBV21-1 is marked as a pseudogene. This CDR3 is 17 amino acids long.